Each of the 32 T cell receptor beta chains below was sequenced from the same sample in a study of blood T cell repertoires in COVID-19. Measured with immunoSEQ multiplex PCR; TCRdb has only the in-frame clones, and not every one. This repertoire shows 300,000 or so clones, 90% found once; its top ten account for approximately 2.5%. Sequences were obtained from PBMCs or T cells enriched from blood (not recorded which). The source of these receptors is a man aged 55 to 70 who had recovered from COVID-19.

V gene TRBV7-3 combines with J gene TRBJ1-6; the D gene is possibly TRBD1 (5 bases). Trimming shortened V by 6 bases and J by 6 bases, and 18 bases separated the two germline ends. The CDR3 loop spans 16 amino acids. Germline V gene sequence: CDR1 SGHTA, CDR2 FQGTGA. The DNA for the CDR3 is TGTGCCAGCAGTCAAAACGCGGACATAGTTAATTCACCCCTCCACTTT. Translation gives CASSQNADIVNSPLHF.

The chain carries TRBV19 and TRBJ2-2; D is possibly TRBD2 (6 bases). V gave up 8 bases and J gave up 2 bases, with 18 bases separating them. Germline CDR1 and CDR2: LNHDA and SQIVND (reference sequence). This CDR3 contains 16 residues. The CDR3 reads CASRAGWGTNTGELFF. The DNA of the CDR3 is TGTGCCAGTCGAGCGGGCTGGGGCACTAACACCGGGGAGCTGTTTTTT.

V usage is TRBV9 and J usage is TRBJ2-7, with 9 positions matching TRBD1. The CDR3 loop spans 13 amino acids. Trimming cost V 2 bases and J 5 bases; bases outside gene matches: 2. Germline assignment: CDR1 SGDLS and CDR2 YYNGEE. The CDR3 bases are TGTGCCAGCAGCGTCACAGGGGGCCACGAGCAGTACTTC. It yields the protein CASSVTGGHEQYF.

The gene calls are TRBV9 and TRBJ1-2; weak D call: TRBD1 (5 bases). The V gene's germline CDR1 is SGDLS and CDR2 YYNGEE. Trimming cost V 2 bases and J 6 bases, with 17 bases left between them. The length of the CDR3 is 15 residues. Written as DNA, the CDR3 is TGTGCCAGCAGCGTGTTAGGGCAGGGTCAGGATGGCTACACCTTC. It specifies CASSVLGQGQDGYTF.

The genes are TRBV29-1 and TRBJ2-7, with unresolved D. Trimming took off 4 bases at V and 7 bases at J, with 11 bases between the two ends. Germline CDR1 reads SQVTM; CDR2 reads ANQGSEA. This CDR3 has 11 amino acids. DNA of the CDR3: TGCAGCGTTGCGAGCACCGGGGAGCAGTACTTC. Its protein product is CSVASTGEQYF.

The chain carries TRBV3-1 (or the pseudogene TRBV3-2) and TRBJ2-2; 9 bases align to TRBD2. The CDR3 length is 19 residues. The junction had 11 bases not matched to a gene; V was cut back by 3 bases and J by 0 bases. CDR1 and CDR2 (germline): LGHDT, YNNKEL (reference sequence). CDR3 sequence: CASSQLVVAGGTNTGELFF. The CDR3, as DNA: TGTGCCAGCAGCCAGCTCGTTGTTGCGGGGGGGACGAACACCGGGGAGCTGTTTTTT.

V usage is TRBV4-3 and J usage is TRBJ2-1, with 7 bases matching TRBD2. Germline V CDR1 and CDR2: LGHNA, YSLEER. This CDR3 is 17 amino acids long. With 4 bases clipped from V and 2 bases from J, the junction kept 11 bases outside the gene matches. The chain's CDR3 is CASSRTTSAVTYNEQFF. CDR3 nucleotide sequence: TGCGCCAGCAGCCGGACAACTAGCGCGGTTACCTACAATGAGCAGTTCTTC.

This CDR3 is CASSLSRGNYGYTF. The CDR3 DNA reads TGTGCCAGCAGCTTGAGCAGAGGCAACTATGGCTACACCTTC. The chain links TRBV7-9 to TRBJ1-2; D unclear. Trimming shortened V by 3 bases and J by 2 bases, and 10 bases separated the two germline ends. The germline CDR1 and CDR2 sequences are SEHNR and FQNEAQ (reference sequence). The CDR3 has 14 residues. The full variable domain, with the rest looked up from reference TRBV7-9 and TRBJ1-2, is DTGVSQNPRHKITKRGQNVTFRCDPISEHNRLYWYRQTLGQGPEFLTYFQNEAQLEKSRLLSDRFSAERPKGSFSTLEIQRTEQGDSAMYLCASSLSRGNYGYTFGSGTRLTVV.

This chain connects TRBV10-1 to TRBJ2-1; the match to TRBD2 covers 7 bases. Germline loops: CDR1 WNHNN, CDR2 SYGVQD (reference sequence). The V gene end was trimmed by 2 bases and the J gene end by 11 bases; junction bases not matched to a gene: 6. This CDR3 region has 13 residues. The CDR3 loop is CASSEKELAKQFF. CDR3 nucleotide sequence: TGCGCCAGCAGTGAGAAGGAACTAGCGAAGCAGTTCTTC.

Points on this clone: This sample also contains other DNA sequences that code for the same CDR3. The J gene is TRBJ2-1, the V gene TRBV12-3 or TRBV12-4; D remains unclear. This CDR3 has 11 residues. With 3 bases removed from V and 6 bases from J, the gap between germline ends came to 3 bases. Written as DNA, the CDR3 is TGTGCCAGCAGTTTCTCCAATGAGCAGTTCTTC. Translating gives CASSFSNEQFF.

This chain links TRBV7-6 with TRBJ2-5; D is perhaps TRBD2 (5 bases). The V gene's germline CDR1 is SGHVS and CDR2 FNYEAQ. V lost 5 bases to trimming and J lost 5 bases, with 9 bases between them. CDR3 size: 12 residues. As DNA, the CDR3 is TGTGCCAGCAGCCCACCGGGGGAGACCCAGTACTTC. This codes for CASSPPGETQYF.

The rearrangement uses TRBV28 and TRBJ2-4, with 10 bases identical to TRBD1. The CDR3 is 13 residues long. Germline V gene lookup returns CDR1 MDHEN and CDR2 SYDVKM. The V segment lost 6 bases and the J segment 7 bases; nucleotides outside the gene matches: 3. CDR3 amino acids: CASRGQGKNIQYF. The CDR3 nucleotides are TGTGCCAGCAGGGGACAGGGGAAGAACATTCAGTACTTC.

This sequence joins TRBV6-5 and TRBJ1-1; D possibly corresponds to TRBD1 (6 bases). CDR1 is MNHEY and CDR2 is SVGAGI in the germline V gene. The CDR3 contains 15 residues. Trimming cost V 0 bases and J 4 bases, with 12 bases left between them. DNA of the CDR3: TGTGCCAGCAGTTACTCGAACAGGGCGGGCACTGAAGCTTTCTTT. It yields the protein CASSYSNRAGTEAFF.

The CDR3 DNA reads TGCGCCAGCAGCCAAGATGGACCTACAGGGTTCGGGGAGCTGTTTTTT. The encoded protein is CASSQDGPTGFGELFF. The V and J genes are TRBV4-3 and TRBJ2-2; possible D gene TRBD1, 6 bases. Germline V gene data show CDR1 as LGHNA and CDR2 as YSLEER. This CDR3 has 16 residues. V lost 0 bases, J lost 7 bases, and 15 bases lay in between.

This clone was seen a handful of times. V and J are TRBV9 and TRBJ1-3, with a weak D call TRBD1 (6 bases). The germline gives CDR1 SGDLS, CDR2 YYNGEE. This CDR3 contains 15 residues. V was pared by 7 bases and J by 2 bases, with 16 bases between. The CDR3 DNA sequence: TGTGCCAGCGGAAAGGGGGAAAGGGCTGGAAACACCATATATTTT. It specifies CASGKGERAGNTIYF.

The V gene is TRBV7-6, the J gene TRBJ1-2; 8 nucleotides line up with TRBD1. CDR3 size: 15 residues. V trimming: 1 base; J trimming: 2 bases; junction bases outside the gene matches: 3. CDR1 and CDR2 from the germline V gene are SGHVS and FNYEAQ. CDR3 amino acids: CASSLGTGFNYGYTF. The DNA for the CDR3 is TGTGCCAGCAGCTTAGGGACAGGGTTCAACTATGGCTACACCTTC.

The CDR3 nucleotides are TGTGCCAGCAGTTACCGGCAGGGAACGTCTCGGGGGACTGAAGCTTTCTTT. Its protein product is CASSYRQGTSRGTEAFF. The V gene is TRBV6-2 or TRBV6-3, the J gene TRBJ1-1; maybe TRBD1 (5 bases). V was shortened by 2 bases and J by 5 bases, with 21 bases between the two germline ends. This CDR3 has 17 amino acids. Germline V gene data show CDR1 as MNHEY and CDR2 as SVGEGT.

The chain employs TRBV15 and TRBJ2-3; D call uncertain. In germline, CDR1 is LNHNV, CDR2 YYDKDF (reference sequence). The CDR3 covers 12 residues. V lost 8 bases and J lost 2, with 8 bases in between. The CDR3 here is CATGPSTDTQYF. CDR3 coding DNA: TGTGCCACCGGGCCCTCCACAGATACGCAGTATTTT.

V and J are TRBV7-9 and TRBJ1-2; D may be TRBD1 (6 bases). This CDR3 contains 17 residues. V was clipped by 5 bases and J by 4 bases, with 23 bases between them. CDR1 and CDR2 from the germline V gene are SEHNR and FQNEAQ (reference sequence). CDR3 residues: CASSRMRGIKPLYGYTF. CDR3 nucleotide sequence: TGTGCCAGCAGCCGGATGAGGGGGATAAAACCACTCTATGGCTACACCTTC.

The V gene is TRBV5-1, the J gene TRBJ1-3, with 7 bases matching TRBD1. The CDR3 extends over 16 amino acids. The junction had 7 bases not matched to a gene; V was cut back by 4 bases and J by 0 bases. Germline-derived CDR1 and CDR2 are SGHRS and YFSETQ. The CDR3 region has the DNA TGCGCCAGCAGCCCCGGACAGGCTGGCTCTGGAAACACCATATATTTT. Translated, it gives CASSPGQAGSGNTIYF.

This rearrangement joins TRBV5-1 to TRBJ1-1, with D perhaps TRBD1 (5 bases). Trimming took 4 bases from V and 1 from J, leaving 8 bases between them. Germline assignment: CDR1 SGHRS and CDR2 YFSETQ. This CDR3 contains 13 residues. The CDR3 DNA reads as TGCGCCAGCAGCGCCCAGGGGAACACTGAAGCTTTCTTT. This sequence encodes CASSAQGNTEAFF.

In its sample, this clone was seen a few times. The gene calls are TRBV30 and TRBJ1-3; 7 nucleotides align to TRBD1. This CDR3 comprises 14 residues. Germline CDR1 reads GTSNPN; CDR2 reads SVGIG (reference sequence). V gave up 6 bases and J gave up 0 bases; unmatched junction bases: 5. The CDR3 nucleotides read TGTGCCTGCCGCAGGGGGTTCTCTGGAAACACCATATATTTT. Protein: CACRRGFSGNTIYF.

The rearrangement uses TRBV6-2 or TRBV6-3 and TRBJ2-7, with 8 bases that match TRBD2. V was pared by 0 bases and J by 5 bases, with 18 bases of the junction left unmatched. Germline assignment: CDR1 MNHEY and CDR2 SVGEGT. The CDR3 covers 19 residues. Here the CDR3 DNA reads TGTGCCAGCAGTTACTCGATGACTCGGGGGGGCCTAGAGGTTGACGAGCAGTACTTC. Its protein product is CASSYSMTRGGLEVDEQYF.

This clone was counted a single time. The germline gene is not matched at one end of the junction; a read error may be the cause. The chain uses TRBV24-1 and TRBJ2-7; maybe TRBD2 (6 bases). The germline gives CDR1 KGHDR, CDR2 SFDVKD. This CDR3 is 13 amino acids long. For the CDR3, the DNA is TGTGCCGCCAGTGATGGGCCTAGCGCGTTCCAGTACTTC. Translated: CAASDGPSAFQYF.

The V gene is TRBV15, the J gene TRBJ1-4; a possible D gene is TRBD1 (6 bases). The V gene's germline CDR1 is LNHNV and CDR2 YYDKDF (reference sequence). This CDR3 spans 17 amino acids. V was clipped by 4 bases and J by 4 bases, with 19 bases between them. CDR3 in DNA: TGTGCCACCAGCAAATCGGGACATCTATCCAGTAATGAAAAACTGTTTTTT. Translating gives CATSKSGHLSSNEKLFF.

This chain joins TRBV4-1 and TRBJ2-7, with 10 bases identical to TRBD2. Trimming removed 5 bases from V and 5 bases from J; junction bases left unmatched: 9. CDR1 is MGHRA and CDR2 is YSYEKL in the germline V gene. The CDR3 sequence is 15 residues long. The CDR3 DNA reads TGCGCCAGCAGCTGGTACGGGGGGACTAGCGACGAGCAGTACTTC. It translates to CASSWYGGTSDEQYF.

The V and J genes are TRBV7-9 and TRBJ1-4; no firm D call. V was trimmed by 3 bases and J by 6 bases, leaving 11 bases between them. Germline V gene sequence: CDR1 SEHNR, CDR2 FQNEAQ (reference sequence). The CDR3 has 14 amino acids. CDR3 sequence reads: CASSFRSGYEKLFF. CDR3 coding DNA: TGTGCCAGCAGCTTCCGTTCCGGGTATGAAAAACTGTTTTTT.

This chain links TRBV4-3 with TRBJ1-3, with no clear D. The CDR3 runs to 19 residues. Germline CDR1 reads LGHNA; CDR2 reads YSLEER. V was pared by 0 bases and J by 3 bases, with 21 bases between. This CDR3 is CASSQDLGNVGRHGNTIYF. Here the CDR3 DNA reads TGCGCCAGCAGCCAAGATTTAGGGAACGTGGGGAGGCATGGAAACACCATATATTTT.

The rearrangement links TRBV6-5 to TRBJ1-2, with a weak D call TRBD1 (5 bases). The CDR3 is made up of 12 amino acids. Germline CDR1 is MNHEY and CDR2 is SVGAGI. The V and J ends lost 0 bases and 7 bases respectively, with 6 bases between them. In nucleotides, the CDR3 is TGTGCCAGCAGTTACTCAGGGGCTGGCTACACCTTC. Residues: CASSYSGAGYTF.

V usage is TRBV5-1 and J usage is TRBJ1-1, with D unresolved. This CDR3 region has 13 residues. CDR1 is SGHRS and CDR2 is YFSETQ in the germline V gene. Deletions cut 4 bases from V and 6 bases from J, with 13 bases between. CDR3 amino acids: CASSPGTQAEAFF. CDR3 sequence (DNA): TGCGCCAGCAGCCCGGGAACGCAGGCTGAAGCTTTCTTT. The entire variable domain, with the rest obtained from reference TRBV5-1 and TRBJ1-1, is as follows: KAGVTQTPRYLIKTRGQQVTLSCSPISGHRSVSWYQQTPGQGLQFLFEYFSETQRNKGNFPGRFSGRQFSNSRSEMNVSTLELGDSALYLCASSPGTQAEAFFGQGTRLTVV.

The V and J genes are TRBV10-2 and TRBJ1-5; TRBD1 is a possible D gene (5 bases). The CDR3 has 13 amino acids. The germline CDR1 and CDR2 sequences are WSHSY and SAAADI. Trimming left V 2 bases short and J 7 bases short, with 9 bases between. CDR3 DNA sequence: TGCGCCAGCAGTGAGGCAGGGTACCAGCCCCAGCATTTT. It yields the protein CASSEAGYQPQHF.

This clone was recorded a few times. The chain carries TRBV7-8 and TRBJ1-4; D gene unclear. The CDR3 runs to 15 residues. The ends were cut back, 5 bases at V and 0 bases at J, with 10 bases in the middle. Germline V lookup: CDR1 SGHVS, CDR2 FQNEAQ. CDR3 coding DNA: TGTGCCAGCAGCCAGACCGGGGCAACTAATGAAAAACTGTTTTTT. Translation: CASSQTGATNEKLFF. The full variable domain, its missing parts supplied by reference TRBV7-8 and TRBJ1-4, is GAGVSQSPRYKVAKRGQDVALRCDPISGHVSLFWYQQALGQGPEFLTYFQNEAQLDKSGLPSDRFFAERPEGSVSTLKIQRTQQEDSAVYLCASSQTGATNEKLFFGSGTQLSVL.